The clone carrying this T cell receptor (beta chain) was counted only a few times. Its target is not known. This entry is derived from a study of T-cell memory formation after mild COVID-19. Whole-study results and caveats: What remained unconfirmed was the SARS-CoV-2 specificity of second-wave clones peaking on day 37.

Using its own MiXCR run on the 5' RACE reads, TCRdb lists one record per CDR3 protein. Altogether about 180,000 distinct CDR3 sequences are present, 16% being singletons, with the ten largest covering approximately 2%. This CDR3 contains 16 residues. V was cut by 0 bases and J by 3 bases, with 12 bases left in between. Germline V gene data show CDR1 as KGHSH and CDR2 as LQKENI. The sequencing input was PBMCs or a T cell subset sorted from them (not recorded which). This TCR was recovered from an adult woman who had mild COVID-19 (a few samples of this study predate the infection). Cell type and time point are not known. The gene calls are TRBV18 and TRBJ2-4; D is perhaps TRBD1 (5 bases). CDR3 nucleotides: TGTGCCAGCTCACCACCGGCCGAAACAGGCAAAAACATTCAGTACTTC. Its translation is CASSPPAETGKNIQYF.